One sample yielded the 7 T cell receptor beta chains listed below, sequenced in a study of blood T cell repertoires in COVID-19. Sequencing used immunoSEQ multiplex PCR; TCRdb keeps in-frame clones, though not all of them. Among some 96,000 clones listed, approximately 80% were seen once. Material for sequencing was peripheral blood. The source of these receptors is a man aged 45 to 65 with active or convalescent COVID-19.

The J gene is TRBJ2-7, the V gene TRBV5-6; D is possibly TRBD1 (6 bases). Trimming shortened V by 4 bases and J by 0 bases, and 11 bases separated the two germline ends. The CDR3 consists of 14 residues. The V gene's germline CDR1 is SGHDT and CDR2 YYEEEE. The chain's CDR3 is CASSPIRGSYEQYF. The DNA of the CDR3 is TGTGCCAGCAGCCCAATCAGGGGCTCCTACGAGCAGTACTTC.

For this clone: The junction shows a germline mismatch at one end, possibly a read error. The J gene is TRBJ2-7, the V gene TRBV5-1; 8 bases are a match to TRBD1. CDR1 is SGHRS and CDR2 is YFSETQ in the germline V gene. CDR3 length: 14 residues. The CDR3 DNA sequence: TGCGCCAGCAGCGATGGACAGGGTTCCTCCGAGCAGTACTTC. Protein product: CASSDGQGSSEQYF.

The V gene is TRBV6-5, the J gene TRBJ2-5; maybe TRBD1 (6 bases). CDR3 length equals 14 residues. Per the germline V gene, CDR1 is MNHEY and CDR2 is SVGAGI. V gave up 5 bases and J gave up 2 bases, with 12 bases separating them. The CDR3 is CASSLDRYQETQYF. CDR3 bases: TGTGCCAGCAGTCTTGACAGGTATCAAGAGACCCAGTACTTC.

The chain has TRBV18 and TRBJ1-2; 7 nucleotides line up with TRBD1. Trimming cost V 3 bases and J 0 bases; bases outside gene matches: 4. Germline V lookup: CDR1 KGHSH, CDR2 LQKENI. This CDR3 region has 15 residues. CDR3 sequence reads: CASSPDRETNYGYTF. Here the CDR3 DNA reads TGTGCCAGCTCACCCGACAGGGAAACTAACTATGGCTACACCTTC.

J is TRBJ2-7 and V is TRBV6-5; 7 bases fit TRBD1. Germline lookup yields CDR1 MNHEY and CDR2 SVGAGI. There are 13 residues in the CDR3. V gave up 6 bases and J gave up 4 bases; unmatched junction bases: 6. CDR3 region: CASRPGTEYEQYF. CDR3 bases: TGTGCCAGCAGACCCGGGACAGAATACGAGCAGTACTTC.

The chain uses TRBV24-1 and TRBJ1-2, with 8 bases that match TRBD1. Losses at the gene ends were 4 bases for V and 8 bases for J; bases not matched to a gene: 14. CDR3 length: 16 amino acids. CDR1 and CDR2 from the germline V gene are KGHDR and SFDVKD. CDR3 in amino acids: CATSDPLGQGGNGYTF. In DNA form, the CDR3 reads TGTGCCACCAGTGACCCTCTCGGACAGGGAGGAAACGGCTACACCTTC.

The rearrangement joins TRBV10-3 to TRBJ2-2; TRBD1 matches 10 bases. Germline-derived CDR1 and CDR2 are ENHRY and SYGVKD. This CDR3 has 14 residues. V lost 11 bases and J lost 5; bases outside the gene matches: 8. The CDR3 sequence: CAARQGATTGELFF. CDR3 nucleotides: TGTGCCGCCAGACAGGGGGCAACGACCGGGGAGCTGTTTTTT.